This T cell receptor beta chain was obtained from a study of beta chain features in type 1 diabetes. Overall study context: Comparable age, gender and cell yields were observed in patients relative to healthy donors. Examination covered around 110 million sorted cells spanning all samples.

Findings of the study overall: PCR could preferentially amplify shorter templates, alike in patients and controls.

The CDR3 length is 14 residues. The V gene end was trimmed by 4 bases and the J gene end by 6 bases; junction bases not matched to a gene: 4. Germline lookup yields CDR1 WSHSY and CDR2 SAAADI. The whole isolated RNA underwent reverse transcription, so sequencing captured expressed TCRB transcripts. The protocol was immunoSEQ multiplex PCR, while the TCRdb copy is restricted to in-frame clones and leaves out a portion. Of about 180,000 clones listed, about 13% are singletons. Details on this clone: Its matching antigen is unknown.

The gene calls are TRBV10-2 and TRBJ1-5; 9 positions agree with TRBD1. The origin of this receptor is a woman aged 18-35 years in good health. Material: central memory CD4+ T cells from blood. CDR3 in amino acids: CASSASGQGQPQHF. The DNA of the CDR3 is TGCGCCAGCAGTGCTTCGGGACAGGGTCAGCCCCAGCATTTT.